Sequencing of this T cell receptor beta chain was carried out in a study of Graves' ophthalmopathy and Graves' hyperthyroidism. Amplified material comprised TCR beta CDR3 regions derived from RNA transcripts. RT-PCR with HTBI primers came first, then second-round multiplex PCR. TCRdb used MiXCR to reprocess the multiplex PCR reads, holding one entry per CDR3 protein. The data contain 350,000 to 400,000 distinct CDR3 sequences, around 17% of them singletons. This clonotype occurred many times. The CDR3 runs 17 residues. Trimming shortened V by 5 bases and J by 3 bases, and 22 bases separated the two germline ends. Germline CDR1 reads MNHEY; CDR2 reads SMNVEV (reference sequence).

V gene TRBV27 combines with J gene TRBJ1-1; weak D call: TRBD1 (5 bases). Sequencing used peripheral blood. The receptor was isolated from a woman in her late teens or twenties with Graves' ophthalmopathy. CDR3 sequence reads: CASSPRYRHTGDTEAFF. Written as DNA, the CDR3 is TGTGCCAGCAGTCCACGCTACAGGCACACGGGGGACACTGAAGCTTTCTTT.